The 4 T cell receptor beta chains listed next were all sequenced from one sample in a study of OX40 agonist ivuxolimab in advanced cancers. The library was generated by the immunoSEQ multiplex PCR assay. TCRdb mirrors the immuneACCESS table, restricted to in-frame sequences. Some clones are absent from its copies; in checked studies, under half trace to an unresolved V gene, and the reason for the others is unknown. This sample has about 46,000 clones in its table, and around 89% of those were observed once. The ten largest clones capture approximately 12% of the sample. Sequencing was performed on CD4+ or CD8+ T cells sorted from blood, taken in a trial of the OX40 agonist ivuxolimab. The receptors shown here come from an adult with an advanced solid tumor such as melanoma, head and neck, liver or kidney cancer.

The genes are TRBV10-3 and TRBJ1-3; tentatively, D is TRBD1 (6 bases). Germline CDR1 ENHRY, CDR2 SYGVKD. The V end lost 10 bases, the J end lost 0 bases, and 13 bases lay between the germline ends. The length of the CDR3 is 14 residues. The CDR3 region is CATLQGASGNTIYF. The CDR3 DNA follows: TGTGCCACCTTACAGGGTGCCTCTGGAAACACCATATATTTT.

The chain has TRBV6-5 and TRBJ1-2; no reliable D call. Germline CDR1 and CDR2: MNHEY and SVGAGI. The CDR3 is made up of 13 amino acids. The V and J ends lost 2 bases and 4 bases respectively, with 8 bases between them. In DNA, the CDR3 is TGTGCCAGCAGTTACCCGGACGGCTATGGCTACACCTTC. The encoded protein is CASSYPDGYGYTF.

V is TRBV7-9 and J is TRBJ2-7, with 7 bases that match TRBD1. CDR1 and CDR2 (germline): SEHNR, FQNEAQ (reference sequence). J gave up 3 bases and V 5 bases, and 4 bases lay outside the gene matches. There are 13 residues in the CDR3. The CDR3 DNA is TGTGCCAGCAGCCCGGGACAGAACTACGAGCAGTACTTC. Translation gives CASSPGQNYEQYF.

The CDR3 nucleotides are TGTGCCAGCAGTTTTTCGGGGGTCGGCACAGATACGCAGTATTTT. This encodes CASSFSGVGTDTQYF. The genes are TRBV28 and TRBJ2-3, with D possibly TRBD2 on 6 matching bases. Germline loops: CDR1 MDHEN, CDR2 SYDVKM. The CDR3 totals 15 residues. The V gene lost 3 bases and the J gene lost 1 base, with 11 bases spanning the gap.